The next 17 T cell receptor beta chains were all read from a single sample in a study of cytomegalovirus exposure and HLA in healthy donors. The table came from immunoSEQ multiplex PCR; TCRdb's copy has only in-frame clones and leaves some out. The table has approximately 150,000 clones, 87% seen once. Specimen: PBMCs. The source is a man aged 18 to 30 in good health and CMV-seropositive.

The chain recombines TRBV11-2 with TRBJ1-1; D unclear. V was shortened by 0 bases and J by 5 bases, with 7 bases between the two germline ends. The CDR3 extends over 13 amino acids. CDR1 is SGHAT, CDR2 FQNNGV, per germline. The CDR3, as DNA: TGTGCCAGCAGCTTAGAGCCGGGTACTGAAGCTTTCTTT. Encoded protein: CASSLEPGTEAFF.

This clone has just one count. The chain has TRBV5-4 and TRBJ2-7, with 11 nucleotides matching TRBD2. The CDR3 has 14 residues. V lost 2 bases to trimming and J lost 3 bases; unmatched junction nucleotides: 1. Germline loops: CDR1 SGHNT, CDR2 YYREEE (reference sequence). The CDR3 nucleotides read TGTGCCAGCAGCTTCGGACTAGCGGGCTACGAGCAGTACTTC. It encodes CASSFGLAGYEQYF.

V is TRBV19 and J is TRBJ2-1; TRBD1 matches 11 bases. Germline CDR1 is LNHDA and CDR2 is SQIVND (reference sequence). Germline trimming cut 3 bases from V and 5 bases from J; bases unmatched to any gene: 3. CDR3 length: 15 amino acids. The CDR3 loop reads CASSIGTGGNNEQFF. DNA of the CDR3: TGTGCCAGTAGTATCGGGACAGGGGGTAACAATGAGCAGTTCTTC.

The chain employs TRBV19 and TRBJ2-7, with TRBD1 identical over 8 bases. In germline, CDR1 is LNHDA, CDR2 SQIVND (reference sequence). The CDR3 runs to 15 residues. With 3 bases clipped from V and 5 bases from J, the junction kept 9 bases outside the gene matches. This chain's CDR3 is CASSMAGTGPDEQYF. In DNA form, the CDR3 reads TGTGCCAGTAGTATGGCCGGGACAGGTCCCGACGAGCAGTACTTC.

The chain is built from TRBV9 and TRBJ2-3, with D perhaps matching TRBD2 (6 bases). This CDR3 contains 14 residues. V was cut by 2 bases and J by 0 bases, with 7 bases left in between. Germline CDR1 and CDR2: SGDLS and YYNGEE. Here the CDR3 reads CASSVGGSTDTQYF. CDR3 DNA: TGTGCCAGCAGCGTGGGGGGTAGCACAGATACGCAGTATTTT.

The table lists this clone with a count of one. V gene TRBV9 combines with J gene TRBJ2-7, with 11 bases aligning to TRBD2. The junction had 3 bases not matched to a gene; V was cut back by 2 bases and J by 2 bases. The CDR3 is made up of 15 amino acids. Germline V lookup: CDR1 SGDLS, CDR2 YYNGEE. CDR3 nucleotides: TGTGCCAGCAGCGTGGGACTAGCGGCTACCTACGAGCAGTACTTC. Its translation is CASSVGLAATYEQYF.

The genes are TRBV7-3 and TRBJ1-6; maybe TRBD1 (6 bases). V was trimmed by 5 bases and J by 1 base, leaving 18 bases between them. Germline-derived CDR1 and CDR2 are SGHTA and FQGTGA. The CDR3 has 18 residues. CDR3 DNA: TGTGCCAGCAGCCTTCAGGGGCGTCGGGCATCCTATAATTCACCCCTCCACTTT. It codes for CASSLQGRRASYNSPLHF. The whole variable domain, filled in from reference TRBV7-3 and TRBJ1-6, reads GAGVSQTPSNKVTEKGKYVELRCDPISGHTALYWYRQSLGQGPEFLIYFQGTGAADDSGLPNDRFFAVRPEGSVSTLKIQRTERGDSAVYLCASSLQGRRASYNSPLHFGNGTRLTVT.

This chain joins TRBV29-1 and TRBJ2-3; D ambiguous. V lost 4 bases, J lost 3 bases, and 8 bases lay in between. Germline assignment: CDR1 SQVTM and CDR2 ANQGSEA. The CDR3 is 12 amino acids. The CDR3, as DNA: TGCAGCGTTGGTTCCCTGACAGATACGCAGTATTTT. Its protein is CSVGSLTDTQYF.

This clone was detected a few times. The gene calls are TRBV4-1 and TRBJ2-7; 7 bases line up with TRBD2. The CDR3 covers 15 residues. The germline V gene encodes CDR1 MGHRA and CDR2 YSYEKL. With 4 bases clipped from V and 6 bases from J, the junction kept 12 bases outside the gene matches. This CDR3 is CASSPYGGAGSEQYF. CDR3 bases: TGCGCCAGCAGCCCCTATGGGGGAGCGGGGAGCGAGCAGTACTTC.

The CDR3 reads CASSYSTSGGLELFF. CDR3 nucleotides: TGTGCCAGCAGTTACTCGACTAGCGGGGGACTGGAGCTGTTTTTT. The J gene is TRBJ2-2, the V gene TRBV6-6, with 12 bases identical to TRBD2. CDR1 and CDR2 from the germline V gene are MNHNY and SVGAGI (reference sequence). Trimming cost V 0 bases and J 10 bases; bases outside gene matches: 3. The CDR3 totals 15 residues.

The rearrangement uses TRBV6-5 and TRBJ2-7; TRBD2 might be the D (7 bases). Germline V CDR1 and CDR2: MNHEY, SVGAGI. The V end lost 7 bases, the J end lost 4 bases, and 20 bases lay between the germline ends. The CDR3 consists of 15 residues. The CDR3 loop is CASTSRGGAGYEQYF. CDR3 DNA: TGTGCCAGCACCTCCCGCGGGGGCGCGGGATACGAGCAGTACTTC.

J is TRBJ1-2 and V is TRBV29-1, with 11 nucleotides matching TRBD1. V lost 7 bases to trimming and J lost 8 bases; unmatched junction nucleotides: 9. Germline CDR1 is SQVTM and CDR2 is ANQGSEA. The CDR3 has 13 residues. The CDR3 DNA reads TGCAGCGCTGATACGGGACAGGGGGACGGCTACACCTTC. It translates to CSADTGQGDGYTF.

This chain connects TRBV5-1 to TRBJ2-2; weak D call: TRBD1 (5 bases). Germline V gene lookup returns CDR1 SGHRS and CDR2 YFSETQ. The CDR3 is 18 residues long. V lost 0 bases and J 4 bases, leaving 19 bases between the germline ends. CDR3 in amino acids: CASSLEGSGLRSTGELFF. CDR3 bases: TGCGCCAGCAGCTTGGAAGGGTCAGGGTTAAGGAGCACCGGGGAGCTGTTTTTT.

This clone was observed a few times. The CDR3 spells CASSLAAGGNTGELFF. CDR3 nucleotides: TGTGCCAGCAGCTTGGCGGCGGGGGGGAACACCGGGGAGCTGTTTTTT. The chain couples TRBV5-6 to TRBJ2-2; 8 nucleotides line up with TRBD2. Unmatched junction bases numbered 2, after V lost 0 bases and J lost 1 base. Germline CDR1 and CDR2: SGHDT and YYEEEE. The CDR3 contains 16 residues.

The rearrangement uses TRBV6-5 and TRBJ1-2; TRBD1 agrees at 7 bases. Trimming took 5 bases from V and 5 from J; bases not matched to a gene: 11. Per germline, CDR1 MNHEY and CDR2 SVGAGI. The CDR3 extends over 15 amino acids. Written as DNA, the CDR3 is TGTGCCAGCAGTGGGATAGACAGGGAGGTTTATGGCTACACCTTC. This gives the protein CASSGIDREVYGYTF.

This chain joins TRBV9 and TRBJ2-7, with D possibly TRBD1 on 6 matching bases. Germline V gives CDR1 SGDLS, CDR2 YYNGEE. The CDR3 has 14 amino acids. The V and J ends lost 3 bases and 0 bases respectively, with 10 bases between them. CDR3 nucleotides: TGTGCCAGCAGCGCCGAGGACAGCTCCTACGAGCAGTACTTC. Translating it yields CASSAEDSSYEQYF.

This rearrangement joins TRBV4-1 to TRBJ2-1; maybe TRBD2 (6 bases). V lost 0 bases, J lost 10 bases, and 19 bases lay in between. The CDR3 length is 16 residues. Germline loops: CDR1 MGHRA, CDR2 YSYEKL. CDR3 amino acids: CASSQDPGLPGKEQFF. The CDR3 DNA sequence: TGCGCCAGCAGCCAAGATCCGGGACTGCCGGGTAAGGAGCAGTTCTTC.